There are a few counts of the clone carrying this T cell receptor (beta chain). Its specificity is not known. The data belong to a study of blood T cells in healthy people across ages. General observations from the study: Naive CD4+ cells and diversity were both higher in long-lived donors than in aged donors.

Together with a sample-barcoded 5' primer, a J-beta primer mix was included in a second PCR lasting roughly 7 to 11 cycles. One entry per CDR3 protein results from TCRdb running MiXCR on the 5' RACE reads. Of 1,500,000 or so distinct CDR3 sequences listed, roughly 43% are singletons. The CDR3 is 14 amino acids. Germline assignment: CDR1 SGHRS and CDR2 YFSETQ. Trimming left V 0 bases short and J 2 bases short, with 8 bases between. The V gene is TRBV5-1, the J gene TRBJ2-5; D remains unclear. Material: blood. The receptor's source is a woman aged 18-29 years in good health. As DNA, the CDR3 is TGCGCCAGCAGCTTGGCGACTTCTCAAGAGACCCAGTACTTC. Protein sequence: CASSLATSQETQYF.